The entry below describes one TCR beta chain. This sample stems from a study of blood T cell repertoires in COVID-19. Turning to the study itself: The United States, Italy and Spain were the sources of the acute and convalescent COVID-19 samples. From T cells, B-cell-depleted T cells, or PBMCs came the material, which was cDNA or gDNA.

Patients at the Seattle site were enrolled during active infection and followed longitudinally. The CDR3 has 13 residues. Germline lookup yields CDR1 SGHDN and CDR2 FVKESK. The V and J ends lost 4 bases and 8 bases respectively, with 14 bases between them. The authors' processing: Researchers report that nucleated cell counts were estimated from reference gene primer amplification. The protocol was immunoSEQ multiplex PCR, while the TCRdb copy is restricted to in-frame clones and leaves out a portion. D and trimming were read from the DNA, whereas the V and J calls and clone size are those reported in that table. The table includes fewer than 250,000 clones, approximately 84% detected once.

The sequence was collected from a man aged 50-59 years with COVID-19, enrolled during active disease. V and J are TRBV14 and TRBJ1-2; D is perhaps TRBD1 (5 bases). The sequenced sample consisted of peripheral blood. CDR3 residues: CASSRQGSGGYTF. The CDR3 DNA reads as TGTGCCAGCAGCCGCCAGGGATCGGGCGGCTACACCTTC.